The 20 T cell receptor beta chains reported below all come from one sample, sequenced in a study of cytomegalovirus exposure and HLA in healthy donors. It was with 60 Vbeta and 13 Jbeta primers that the PCR ran. Profiling relied on immunoSEQ multiplex PCR, and the TCRdb table lists in-frame clones only, not all of them. This repertoire shows roughly 80,000 clones, around 81% found once; its top ten account for approximately 1.9%. Source material: PBMCs. These receptors came from a woman in her thirties in good health and CMV-seronegative.

With respect to this clone: Distinct nucleotide sequences in the sample also encode this CDR3. The chain joins TRBV6-4 to TRBJ1-1; perhaps TRBD1 as D (5 bases). The CDR3 is 13 residues long. Germline CDR1 is MRHNA and CDR2 is SNTAGT. V was shortened by 2 bases and J by 5 bases, with 9 bases between the two germline ends. The CDR3: CASSDRGGTEAFF. As DNA, the CDR3 is TGTGCCAGCAGTGACAGGGGTGGGACTGAAGCTTTCTTT.

This clone was recorded a few times. The chain has TRBV28 and TRBJ2-7, with TRBD1 as a possible D gene (7 bases). CDR1 and CDR2 (germline): MDHEN, SYDVKM. The length of the CDR3 is 14 residues. Trimming left V 4 bases short and J 4 bases short, with 14 bases between. CDR3 residues: CASSYGGGKYEQYF. In DNA, the CDR3 is TGTGCCAGCAGTTATGGAGGGGGCAAGTACGAGCAGTACTTC.

The J gene is TRBJ1-2, the V gene TRBV6-1; D unresolved. Germline V gives CDR1 MNHNS, CDR2 SASEGT. Deletions cut 7 bases from V and 0 bases from J, with 9 bases between. The length of the CDR3 is 13 residues. The chain's CDR3 is CASTQSANYGYTF. The CDR3 DNA follows: TGTGCCAGCACGCAGTCAGCTAACTATGGCTACACCTTC.

This clone was detected only once. This chain connects TRBV11-2 to TRBJ1-3; a weak D match, TRBD1 (6 bases). The CDR3 runs to 14 residues. V lost 1 base and J lost 7, with 11 bases in between. Germline loops: CDR1 SGHAT, CDR2 FQNNGV. CDR3 coding DNA: TGTGCCAGCAGCTTAGCTGGGAGGGGGAACACCATATATTTT. Amino acids: CASSLAGRGNTIYF.

The chain's CDR3 is CASSLGEETQYF. In nucleotides, the CDR3 is TGTGCCAGCAGCTTAGGGGAAGAGACCCAGTACTTC. This rearrangement joins TRBV5-5 to TRBJ2-5; weak D call: TRBD1 (5 bases). The CDR3 runs 12 residues. Germline CDR1 reads SGHKS; CDR2 reads YYEKEE (reference sequence). V was pared by 2 bases and J by 3 bases, with 5 bases between.

The gene calls are TRBV2 and TRBJ2-3, with 7 bases aligning to TRBD1. Germline CDR1 and CDR2: SNHLY and FYNNEI. The CDR3 sequence is 15 residues long. Trimming removed 7 bases from V and 3 bases from J; junction bases left unmatched: 10. For the CDR3, the DNA is TGTGCCAGCAAGGACCGAGGGGGCGTAACAGATACGCAGTATTTT. Its translation: CASKDRGGVTDTQYF.

The chain employs TRBV5-4 and TRBJ2-3, with D possibly TRBD1 on 6 matching bases. Trimming cost V 7 bases and J 8 bases, with 14 bases left between them. The CDR3 has 12 amino acids. Germline-derived CDR1 and CDR2 are SGHNT and YYREEE (reference sequence). The chain's CDR3 is CASAWKGGTQYF. The CDR3 DNA is TGTGCCAGCGCTTGGAAAGGGGGTACGCAGTATTTT.

The V call is TRBV5-8, the J call TRBJ1-1; D is undetermined. The length of the CDR3 is 14 residues. Per the germline V gene, CDR1 is SGHTS and CDR2 is YDEGEE. Trimming removed 2 bases from V and 1 base from J, with 9 bases in between. The CDR3 DNA reads TGTGCCAGCAGCTTTGGCAGACAGAACACTGAAGCTTTCTTT. Protein product: CASSFGRQNTEAFF.

The chain couples TRBV18 to TRBJ2-3, with a tentative D call TRBD2 (6 bases). Germline CDR1 reads KGHSH; CDR2 reads LQKENI. This CDR3 has 17 residues. With 0 bases removed from V and 2 bases from J, the gap between germline ends came to 15 bases. The CDR3 is CASSPPDFSGTTDTQYF. The CDR3 DNA sequence: TGTGCCAGCTCACCACCTGATTTTAGCGGAACCACAGATACGCAGTATTTT.

The DNA of the CDR3 is TGTGCCAGCACCCTAATGGGGGAGGGCAATCAGCCCCAGCATTTT. Protein: CASTLMGEGNQPQHF. The chain couples TRBV28 to TRBJ1-5; D is possibly TRBD1 (5 bases). CDR3 size: 15 residues. Trimming pared 7 bases from V and 2 bases from J, leaving 15 bases between. The germline V gene encodes CDR1 MDHEN and CDR2 SYDVKM. The full variable domain, with the rest looked up from reference TRBV28 and TRBJ1-5, is DVKVTQSSRYLVKRTGEKVFLECVQDMDHENMFWYRQDPGLGLRLIYFSYDVKMKEKGDIPEGYSVSREKKERFSLILESASTNQTSMYLCASTLMGEGNQPQHFGDGTRLSIL.

This chain uses TRBV5-1 with TRBJ1-1; the D gene is possibly TRBD1 (5 bases). V was shortened by 1 base and J by 3 bases, with 13 bases between the two germline ends. The length of the CDR3 is 15 residues. Germline CDR1 and CDR2: SGHRS and YFSETQ. CDR3 loop: CASSLLQGSDTEAFF. DNA for the CDR3: TGCGCCAGCAGCTTGTTGCAGGGATCGGACACTGAAGCTTTCTTT.

J is TRBJ2-5 and V is TRBV6-5; 12 bases agree with TRBD2. The closer fit of TRBJ2-7 to the DNA end suggests the J call may be wrong. The CDR3 is 14 amino acids. Germline-derived CDR1 and CDR2 are MNHEY and SVGAGI. CDR3 DNA: TGTGCCAGCAGTCTAGCGGGAGGGCCGTTCGAGCAGTACTTC. It translates to CASSLAGGPFEQYF.

The rearrangement links TRBV19 to TRBJ2-5; D is possibly TRBD2 (5 bases). The CDR3 has 14 residues. Germline V lookup: CDR1 LNHDA, CDR2 SQIVND (reference sequence). Trimming removed 1 base at V and 5 bases at J, with 11 bases between. The DNA for the CDR3 is TGTGCCAGTAGTATAGTGGGGAGCGGTGAGACCCAGTACTTC. Translated: CASSIVGSGETQYF.

This rearrangement joins TRBV6-1 to TRBJ2-1, with TRBD2 matching 9 bases. V gave up 0 bases and J gave up 5 bases; unmatched junction bases: 2. The CDR3 loop spans 15 amino acids. Germline V gene lookup returns CDR1 MNHNS and CDR2 SASEGT. CDR3 nucleotide sequence: TGTGCCAGCAGTGAAGCGGCTAGCGGGAACAATGAGCAGTTCTTC. Protein: CASSEAASGNNEQFF.

The chain uses TRBV29-1 and TRBJ2-7, with 7 bases identical to TRBD1. The CDR3 extends over 13 amino acids. With 7 bases clipped from V and 6 bases from J, the junction kept 12 bases outside the gene matches. Per the germline V gene, CDR1 is SQVTM and CDR2 is ANQGSEA. CDR3 coding DNA: TGCAGCGCCCTGACAGGGTTTGAGGGCGAGCAGTACTTC. This gives the protein CSALTGFEGEQYF.

This chain uses TRBV5-4 with TRBJ1-2, with TRBD1 identical over 8 bases. Germline V gives CDR1 SGHNT, CDR2 YYREEE (reference sequence). The ends lost 3 bases at V and 3 bases at J; junction bases unmatched: 7. The length of the CDR3 is 15 residues. This chain's CDR3 is CASSSPGGADYGYTF. DNA for the CDR3: TGTGCCAGCAGCTCACCAGGGGGCGCAGACTATGGCTACACCTTC.

This clone was counted only a few times. The chain combines TRBV5-6 with TRBJ2-1, with D hard to call. Germline CDR1 reads SGHDT; CDR2 reads YYEEEE. The V end was cut by 1 base, the J end by 8 bases, with 4 bases between. The CDR3 covers 11 residues. The CDR3 sequence is CASSLSYEQFF. As DNA, the CDR3 is TGTGCCAGCAGCTTGAGCTATGAGCAGTTCTTC. Looking up the rest from reference TRBV5-6 and TRBJ2-1 gives the full variable domain: DAGVTQSPTHLIKTRGQQVTLRCSPKSGHDTVSWYQQALGQGPQFIFQYYEEEERQRGNFPDRFSGHQFPNYSSELNVNALLLGDSALYLCASSLSYEQFFGPGTRLTVL.

This clone was found once. The chain has TRBV11-3 and TRBJ2-2; D is perhaps TRBD2 (7 bases). CDR1 and CDR2 from the germline V gene are SGHNT and YENEEA. The V and J ends lost 5 bases and 5 bases respectively, with 15 bases between them. This CDR3 has 15 amino acids. CDR3 nucleotides: TGTGCCAGCAGCCTACAGAGGGGGGGGACCGGGGAGCTGTTTTTT. Translation gives CASSLQRGGTGELFF.

The table lists this clone with a count of one. The rearrangement joins TRBV6-5 to TRBJ2-5; 9 nucleotides match TRBD1. Germline CDR1 reads MNHEY; CDR2 reads SVGAGI. V shed 7 bases, J shed 5 bases, and the junction held 2 bases outside the gene matches. This CDR3 has 12 residues. The CDR3 is CASNGQGETQYF. CDR3 nucleotides: TGTGCCAGCAACGGACAGGGGGAGACCCAGTACTTC.

The gene calls are TRBV6-5 and TRBJ2-3; no clear D gene. Germline V lookup: CDR1 MNHEY, CDR2 SVGAGI. V was shortened by 4 bases and J by 1 base, with 9 bases between the two germline ends. The CDR3 length is 14 residues. The CDR3 nucleotides are TGTGCCAGCAGTTCACGCCAGGGCACAGATACGCAGTATTTT. The encoded protein is CASSSRQGTDTQYF.